This entry lists 27 T cell receptor beta chains sequenced from one sample in a study of T cell responses to AZD1222 COVID-19 vaccine. Sequencing used immunoSEQ multiplex PCR; TCRdb keeps in-frame clones, though not all of them. Of more than 130,000 clones listed, over 75% were seen once; the top ten hold about 3.4%. Here the sequenced sample was peripheral blood, taken on day 0 of AZD1222 vaccination. Every receptor here comes from an adult in good health.

The chain links TRBV4-1 to TRBJ1-4; the D is unclear. Germline lookup yields CDR1 MGHRA and CDR2 YSYEKL. This CDR3 is built from 16 residues. Trimming removed 5 bases at V and 11 bases at J, with 24 bases between. CDR3 in DNA: TGCGCCAGCAGCGCTCCCTCTGGACCGCGGACGGGGAAACTGTTTTTT. Translated: CASSAPSGPRTGKLFF.

V is TRBV6-5 and J is TRBJ2-1; 8 positions match TRBD2. CDR1 MNHEY and CDR2 SVGAGI come from the germline V gene. CDR3 length: 11 amino acids. V dropped 5 bases and J dropped 15; count of bases not matched to a gene: 6. The DNA for the CDR3 is TGTGCCAGCAGTCTCGCGGGGGGATGGTTCTTC. Its protein is CASSLAGGWFF.

The chain carries TRBV6-2 or TRBV6-3 and TRBJ1-6; D is uncertain. The CDR3 runs 14 residues. The germline CDR1 and CDR2 sequences are MNHEY and SVGEGT. The V end lost 6 bases, the J end lost 9 bases, and 15 bases lay between the germline ends. CDR3: CASSITAAGSPLHF. As DNA, the CDR3 is TGTGCCAGCAGCATCACAGCGGCAGGTTCACCCCTCCACTTT.

V gene TRBV7-2 combines with J gene TRBJ1-3; perhaps TRBD1 as D (5 bases). The CDR3 is made up of 16 amino acids. CDR1 SGHTA and CDR2 FQGNSA come from the germline V gene. The V gene lost 7 bases and the J gene lost 0 bases, with 16 bases spanning the gap. CDR3 nucleotide sequence: TGTGCCAGCAACCCCACAGGCAGCGACTCTGGAAACACCATATATTTT. Its protein is CASNPTGSDSGNTIYF. Combining the CDR3 with reference TRBV7-2 and TRBJ1-3 gives the whole variable domain GAGVSQSPSNKVTEKGKDVELRCDPISGHTALYWYRQSLGQGLEFLIYFQGNSAPDKSGLPSDRFSAERTGGSVSTLTIQRTQQEDSAVYLCASNPTGSDSGNTIYFGEGSWLTVV.

J is TRBJ1-1 and V is TRBV18; D is uncertain. This CDR3 is 16 amino acids long. V was clipped by 5 bases and J by 3 bases, with 19 bases between them. CDR1 is KGHSH and CDR2 is LQKENI in the germline V gene. The CDR3, as DNA: TGTGCCAGCTCAAATCATGCTATCAGGACCGACACTGAAGCTTTCTTT. Encoded protein: CASSNHAIRTDTEAFF.

This clone has only a few counts. The gene calls are TRBV3-1 (or the pseudogene TRBV3-2) and TRBJ1-6; D ambiguous. Per the germline V gene, CDR1 is LGHDT and CDR2 is YNNKEL (reference sequence). This CDR3 region has 13 residues. The V end was cut by 0 bases, the J end by 11 bases, with 8 bases between. For the CDR3, the DNA is TGTGCCAGCAGCCAAGATCCGGCCGCACCCCTCCACTTT. It yields the protein CASSQDPAAPLHF.

The chain has TRBV6-5 and TRBJ1-2, with D perhaps TRBD1 (5 bases). CDR3 length equals 11 residues. Trimming shortened V by 8 bases and J by 4 bases, and 8 bases separated the two germline ends. Germline V gene data show CDR1 as MNHEY and CDR2 as SVGAGI. The DNA for the CDR3 is TGTGCCAGCCCAGGGCTCTATGGCTACACCTTC. This sequence encodes CASPGLYGYTF.

This chain joins TRBV6-5 and TRBJ1-2; D is perhaps TRBD1 (5 bases). The ends were cut back, 8 bases at V and 5 bases at J, with 18 bases in the middle. The CDR3 consists of 14 residues. Germline V CDR1 and CDR2: MNHEY, SVGAGI. The CDR3 reads CASGIRGVWYGYTF. CDR3 nucleotides: TGTGCCAGCGGAATTAGGGGTGTTTGGTATGGCTACACCTTC.

This chain joins TRBV5-6 and TRBJ2-5, with 10 positions matching TRBD1. The trim removed 4 bases at V and 4 bases at J, leaving 4 bases unmatched. The CDR3 length is 14 residues. CDR1 and CDR2 (germline): SGHDT, YYEEEE. The CDR3 loop reads CASSRDRGGETQYF. The CDR3 bases are TGTGCCAGCAGCCGGGACAGGGGAGGAGAGACCCAGTACTTC.

The rearrangement uses TRBV27 and TRBJ1-4; D might be TRBD1 (6 bases). Deletions cut 9 bases from V and 8 bases from J, with 28 bases between. The CDR3 contains 17 residues. In germline, CDR1 is MNHEY, CDR2 SMNVEV (reference sequence). In nucleotides, the CDR3 is TGTGCCAGAATAACAACGAAATCGAGACAGGCGCGCGAAAAACTGTTTTTT. Its protein product is CARITTKSRQAREKLFF.

The chain recombines TRBV7-9 with TRBJ1-4; the D gene is possibly TRBD1 (5 bases). Trimming left V 2 bases short and J 5 bases short, with 12 bases between. The CDR3 totals 15 residues. The V gene's germline CDR1 is SEHNR and CDR2 FQNEAQ (reference sequence). The DNA of the CDR3 is TGTGCCAGCAGCTTATTTGGGACGGCGAATGAAAAACTGTTTTTT. Translating it yields CASSLFGTANEKLFF.

The chain carries TRBV7-8 and TRBJ1-6; TRBD1 matches 7 bases. This CDR3 has 16 amino acids. Losses at the gene ends were 5 bases for V and 7 bases for J; bases not matched to a gene: 11. In germline, CDR1 is SGHVS, CDR2 FQNEAQ. CDR3 sequence: CASSLRGTATNSPLHF. The DNA for the CDR3 is TGTGCCAGCAGCCTTAGGGGGACAGCTACAAATTCACCCCTCCACTTT. The complete variable domain, with remaining parts taken from reference TRBV7-8 and TRBJ1-6, reads GAGVSQSPRYKVAKRGQDVALRCDPISGHVSLFWYQQALGQGPEFLTYFQNEAQLDKSGLPSDRFFAERPEGSVSTLKIQRTQQEDSAVYLCASSLRGTATNSPLHFGNGTRLTVT.

V is TRBV19 and J is TRBJ1-5; TRBD1 matches at 7 bases. The V segment lost 4 bases and the J segment 4 bases; nucleotides outside the gene matches: 4. Looked up from germline, CDR1 is LNHDA and CDR2 is SQIVND (reference sequence). The CDR3 sequence is 14 residues long. Written as DNA, the CDR3 is TGTGCCAGTAGTACCAGGGGGAGGAATCAGCCCCAGCATTTT. Amino acids: CASSTRGRNQPQHF. The entire variable domain, with the rest obtained from reference TRBV19 and TRBJ1-5, is as follows: DGGITQSPKYLFRKEGQNVTLSCEQNLNHDAMYWYRQDPGQGLRLIYYSQIVNDFQKGDIAEGYSVSREKKESFPLTVTSAQKNPTAFYLCASSTRGRNQPQHFGDGTRLSIL.

V is TRBV20-1 and J is TRBJ1-1; TRBD1 might be the D (5 bases). The germline gives CDR1 DFQATT, CDR2 SNEGSKA (reference sequence). This CDR3 is built from 11 residues. V was clipped by 4 bases and J by 8 bases, with 11 bases between them. The CDR3 DNA sequence: TGCAGTGCTAATACCGGGACGGAAGCTTTCTTT. It encodes CSANTGTEAFF.

V is TRBV11-3 and J is TRBJ2-3; D unresolved. Germline CDR1 is SGHNT and CDR2 is YENEEA. The CDR3 extends over 13 amino acids. The ends were cut back, 5 bases at V and 2 bases at J, with 8 bases in the middle. This chain's CDR3 is CASSPRTTDTQYF. CDR3 DNA sequence: TGTGCCAGCAGCCCCCGGACCACAGATACGCAGTATTTT. Full variable domain (missing parts from reference TRBV11-3 and TRBJ2-3): EAGVVQSPRYKIIEKKQPVAFWCNPISGHNTLYWYLQNLGQGPELLIRYENEEAVDDSQLPKDRFSAERLKGVDSTLKIQPAELGDSAVYLCASSPRTTDTQYFGPGTRLTVL.

In this sample, this clone turned up once. The chain uses TRBV7-6 and TRBJ1-3; no firm D call. The CDR3 covers 14 residues. The germline CDR1 and CDR2 sequences are SGHVS and FNYEAQ. V was pared by 2 bases and J by 2 bases, with 7 bases between. The chain's CDR3 is CASSLRGAGNTIYF. The DNA for the CDR3 is TGTGCCAGCAGCTTACGGGGTGCTGGAAACACCATATATTTT.

This sequence joins TRBV12-3 or TRBV12-4 and TRBJ1-2, with no clear D. CDR3 length: 13 residues. Trimming pared 2 bases from V and 2 bases from J, leaving 6 bases between. The CDR3 here is CASSLRGNYGYTF. Here the CDR3 DNA reads TGTGCCAGCAGTTTACGAGGAAACTATGGCTACACCTTC.

About this clone itself: Other DNA variants within this sample encode the same CDR3. The rearrangement uses TRBV5-1 and TRBJ1-1; no clear D. Looked up from germline, CDR1 is SGHRS and CDR2 is YFSETQ. The CDR3 totals 14 residues. Trimming pared 0 bases from V and 3 bases from J, leaving 9 bases between. CDR3 nucleotides: TGCGCCAGCAGCTTGGGCAATGGAGACACTGAAGCTTTCTTT. Translated: CASSLGNGDTEAFF.

The chain is built from TRBV7-8 and TRBJ1-5; TRBD1 matches at 7 bases. CDR1 is SGHVS, CDR2 FQNEAQ, per germline. The CDR3 consists of 18 residues. The ends lost 1 base at V and 0 bases at J; junction bases unmatched: 9. The CDR3 protein is CASSLEGPGTVSNQPQHF. The CDR3 DNA is TGTGCCAGCAGCTTAGAGGGTCCGGGGACAGTTAGCAATCAGCCCCAGCATTTT.

The chain uses TRBV6-7 and TRBJ1-6; a weak D match, TRBD1 (5 bases). TRBV6-7 is sorted into the ORF group, with uncertain function. The CDR3 contains 21 residues. V lost 3 bases, J lost 3 bases, and 27 bases lay in between. Written as DNA, the CDR3 is TGTGCCAGCAGTTATAGTGGTGTCGTAGTGGGCAGGGAGAACTATAATTCACCCCTCCACTTT. It is translated as CASSYSGVVVGRENYNSPLHF.

V gene TRBV15 combines with J gene TRBJ1-1, with no clear D. Germline loops: CDR1 LNHNV, CDR2 YYDKDF (reference sequence). The germline V and J ends were trimmed by 2 bases and 1 base, with 11 bases remaining between them. The length of the CDR3 is 15 residues. CDR3 bases: TGTGCCACCAGCAGACGAAGAGCAAGGAACACTGAAGCTTTCTTT. Residues: CATSRRRARNTEAFF.

As concerns this clone: One junction end does not reproduce the germline sequence, and a read error may be involved. The gene calls are TRBV5-4 and TRBJ1-4, with 7 bases matching TRBD1. Germline V gene sequence: CDR1 SGHNT, CDR2 YYREEE (reference sequence). The CDR3 is 13 residues long. The CDR3 DNA is TGTGTCAGCAGCTTGACAGGGAGTGAAAAACTGTTTTTT. This translates into CVSSLTGSEKLFF.

The rearrangement uses TRBV5-4 and TRBJ1-1, with TRBD1 identical over 10 bases. Trimming at V came to 0 bases and at J to 1 base, leaving 3 bases not matched to a gene. The CDR3 is 16 amino acids. CDR1 SGHNT and CDR2 YYREEE come from the germline V gene (reference sequence). In DNA, the CDR3 is TGTGCCAGCAGCTTGGTGGGACAGGGGCCGAACACTGAAGCTTTCTTT. Its translation: CASSLVGQGPNTEAFF.

V gene TRBV6-5 combines with J gene TRBJ1-1; no definite D call. Germline V lookup: CDR1 MNHEY, CDR2 SVGAGI. The V end was cut by 6 bases, the J end by 1 base, with 9 bases between. CDR3 length: 13 amino acids. The CDR3 is CASRVPQNTEAFF. In DNA, the CDR3 is TGTGCCAGCAGAGTGCCCCAGAACACTGAAGCTTTCTTT.

This chain links TRBV7-9 with TRBJ2-2, with TRBD1 matching 8 bases. V lost 10 bases, J lost 1 base, and 5 bases stayed unmatched. CDR1 is SEHNR and CDR2 is FQNEAQ in the germline V gene (reference sequence). The CDR3 loop spans 14 amino acids. CDR3 region: CANTGTGNTGELFF. CDR3 DNA: TGTGCCAACACCGGGACAGGGAACACCGGGGAGCTGTTTTTT. The whole variable domain, filled in from reference TRBV7-9 and TRBJ2-2, reads DTGVSQNPRHKITKRGQNVTFRCDPISEHNRLYWYRQTLGQGPEFLTYFQNEAQLEKSRLLSDRFSAERPKGSFSTLEIQRTEQGDSAMYLCANTGTGNTGELFFGEGSRLTVL.

The chain uses TRBV11-3 and TRBJ2-2, with D unresolved. The CDR3 contains 14 residues. The V and J ends lost 5 bases and 1 base respectively, with 8 bases between them. Germline-derived CDR1 and CDR2 are SGHNT and YENEEA. DNA for the CDR3: TGTGCCAGCAGCCACGACCAGAACACCGGGGAGCTGTTTTTT. Translated, it gives CASSHDQNTGELFF.

The chain combines TRBV7-6 with TRBJ1-1; D is unclear. Trimming removed 0 bases at V and 2 bases at J, with 10 bases between. The CDR3 extends over 15 amino acids. Germline V gene lookup returns CDR1 SGHVS and CDR2 FNYEAQ. CDR3: CASSLASGFNTEAFF. The CDR3 DNA reads as TGTGCCAGCAGCTTAGCGTCGGGGTTTAACACTGAAGCTTTCTTT.